This entry concerns a single TCR beta chain. It lacks a known antigen. HCMV serostatus was determined by detecting HCMV-specific IgG in serum with a commercial ELISA kit. Peripheral blood mononuclear cells were isolated from blood by Ficoll density gradient centrifugation. The data were taken from a study of T cells expressing NK-cell markers (dated by TCRdb to the early 2020s). Study-level background: Three sorted T-cell subsets (CD3+CD56+NKG2C+, CD3+CD56+NKG2C- and CD3+CD56-NKG2C+) from under ten donors had their TCR beta-chain repertoires profiled. Among the eight sequenced donors, seven were HCMV-seropositive and one was HCMV-seronegative. All eight donors whose samples were sequenced were randomly selected healthy volunteers, three of them men and five women. Illumina HiSeq 2000/2500, MiSeq or NextSeq was used to sequence libraries as 2 x 150 bp reads. Results and caveats for the whole study, not just this receptor: In over five donors, the dominant CD3+CD56+NKG2C+ clonotypes were among the top 10 CD8+ clonotypes and accounted for about 1.0-7.5% of CD8+ T cells. Those dominant clonotypes were again the most abundant among CD3+CD56-NKG2C+ cells in a handful of donors, at roughly 28.3-60.1%. Whether the expanded NKG2C-expressing T cell clones were specific for HCMV antigens was left unclear.

These reads were obtained on an Illumina HiSeq 2000. 5'RACE template switching, by which a universal primer site and unique molecular identifiers were added, was used to make TCR beta cDNA libraries. cDNA synthesis was primed from the TCR beta constant segment, followed by two successive PCR amplification steps. The published analysis was carried out like this. MIGEC handled demultiplexing of the reads and grouping by UMI, while MiTCR was used to assemble and quantify clonotypes. To exclude erroneous sequences, only TCR cDNA sequences supported by at least two reads were retained. Downstream repertoire analysis used the tcR package, and clonotypes were matched across fractions by CDR3 nucleotide sequence plus V segment. VDJmatch was used to annotate antigen specificity against VDJdb, with one amino acid substitution allowed in CDR3. Each entry corresponds to one CDR3 protein sequence from reads that TCRdb reprocessed, and DNA is not given. Here the V and J calls rest on TCRdb's processing, not on the authors' analysis. The table for this sample lists 120,000 to 150,000 distinct CDR3 sequences. The top ten constitute less than 15% of the sample.

Including cysteine and phenylalanine, the CDR3 has 15 amino acids. Nucleotide data are not available. In the germline V gene (reference sequence), CDR1 corresponds to LNHDA and CDR2 to SQIVND. The receptor comes from a man aged 18 to 30 in good health. Donor details come from another sample of the same person, matched by shared clones. The sequence joins TRBV19 to TRBJ2-2; absent DNA, TCRdb's TRBD1 call cannot be checked. Sequencing was performed on blood T cells: a sorted CD56 or NKG2C T cell subset, CD4+ or CD8+ T cells, or bulk PBMC T cells (not recorded which). The CDR3 is CASSTVPTNTGELFF.